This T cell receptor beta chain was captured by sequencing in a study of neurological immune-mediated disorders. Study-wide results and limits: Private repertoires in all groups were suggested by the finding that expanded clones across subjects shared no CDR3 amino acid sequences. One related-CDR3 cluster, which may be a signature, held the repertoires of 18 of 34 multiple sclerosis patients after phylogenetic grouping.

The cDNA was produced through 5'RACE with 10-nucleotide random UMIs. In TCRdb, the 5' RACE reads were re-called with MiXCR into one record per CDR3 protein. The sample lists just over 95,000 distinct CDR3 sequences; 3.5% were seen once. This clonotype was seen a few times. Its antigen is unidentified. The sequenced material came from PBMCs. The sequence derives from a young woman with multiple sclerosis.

The CDR3 DNA is TGTGCCAGCAGCCCGACACTGGGCACAGATACGCAGTATTTT. Amino acid sequence: CASSPTLGTDTQYF. The gene calls are TRBV14 and TRBJ2-3, with no clear D. The germline gives CDR1 SGHDN, CDR2 FVKESK. Between the trimmed V and J ends, which lost 4 bases and 1 base, there was a span of 9 bases. The CDR3 length is 14 residues.